This TCR beta chain appears in the sequencing data of a study of blood T cells in healthy people across ages. Study-level results: The long-lived group displayed more naive CD4+ cells, plus higher diversity, than the aged donors did.

A few counts support this clonotype. Antigen unknown. Together with a sample-barcoded 5' primer, a J-beta primer mix was included in a second PCR lasting about 7 to 12 cycles. Via MiXCR, TCRdb re-called the 5' RACE reads, giving one row per CDR3 protein. The sample contains just under 750,000 distinct CDR3 sequences, 20% to 25% of which appear only once. The CDR3 covers 16 residues. The germline CDR1 and CDR2 sequences are SGHKS and YYEKEE (reference sequence). V lost 2 bases to trimming and J lost 0 bases, with 13 bases between them. Each sample gave at least 6.5 million isolated PBMCs. The source of this sequence is a man in his sixties or seventies in good health. Sequencing was carried out using blood. The chain combines TRBV5-5 with TRBJ2-3; D perhaps matches TRBD2 (6 bases). The CDR3 DNA reads as TGTGCCAGCAGCTTCGGCGGGGAAACTAGCACAGATACGCAGTATTTT. Translated: CASSFGGETSTDTQYF.